The clone carrying this T cell receptor beta chain has a count of ten or more. This entry is derived from a study of T-cell reconstitution after alpha-beta-depleted transplantation in children. Trimming at V came to 6 bases and at J to 6 bases, leaving 6 bases not matched to a gene. This CDR3 spans 13 amino acids. Germline V gives CDR1 SQVTM, CDR2 ANQGSEA. During its preparation, the TCRbeta library received unique molecular identifiers. MiXCR, run by TCRdb on the PCR reads, gives a single entry per CDR3 protein. Of some 520,000 distinct CDR3 sequences listed, around a third are singletons. The sequences come from PBMCs from the stem cell graft donor, collected from the stem cell graft. The rearrangement uses TRBV29-1 and TRBJ2-3; 10 bases align to TRBD1. This receptor was obtained from a human donor who donated a stem cell graft to a child with aplastic anemia. In DNA, the CDR3 is TGCAGCGTGGATGGACAGGGGGTTGATACGCAGTATTTT. Translating gives CSVDGQGVDTQYF.